This entry lists 10 T cell receptor beta chains sequenced from one sample in a study of blood T cells in healthy people across ages. A second roughly 6 to 11 cycle PCR used barcoded and J-beta primers. TCRdb reprocessed the 5' RACE reads via MiXCR and lists one record per CDR3 protein. In the table there are 750,000 to 850,000 distinct CDR3 sequences, approximately 25% of which are singletons. These data are also associated with another study on T cells of mothers and their children.

The sequencing sample was made of blood. The receptors stem from a boy aged 5-17 years in good health.

The gene calls are TRBV4-1 and TRBJ1-1; 9 nucleotides align to TRBD1. The V gene end was trimmed by 0 bases and the J gene end by 0 bases; junction bases not matched to a gene: 2. This CDR3 is 16 amino acids long. The germline V gene has CDR1 MGHRA and CDR2 YSYEKL. CDR3 sequence: CASSQDRDRVNTEAFF. CDR3 DNA sequence: TGCGCCAGCAGCCAAGATAGGGACAGGGTGAACACTGAAGCTTTCTTT.

The chain employs TRBV11-3 and TRBJ2-6; a possible D gene is TRBD2 (6 bases). Between the trimmed V and J ends, which lost 0 bases and 0 bases, there was a span of 12 bases. CDR3 size: 18 residues. The V gene's germline CDR1 is SGHNT and CDR2 YENEEA. The chain's CDR3 is CASSLDALAVSGANVLTF. CDR3 sequence (DNA): TGTGCCAGCAGCTTAGATGCACTAGCAGTCTCTGGGGCCAACGTCCTGACTTTC.

This clonotype was picked up a small number of times. The J gene is TRBJ1-3, the V gene TRBV5-1; TRBD1 is a possible D gene (6 bases). The germline V gene encodes CDR1 SGHRS and CDR2 YFSETQ. The CDR3 covers 16 residues. V gave up 1 base and J gave up 0 bases, with 11 bases separating them. The CDR3 DNA follows: TGCGCCAGCAGCTTGTTCTGGGGGCTCTCTGGAAACACCATATATTTT. Its translation is CASSLFWGLSGNTIYF. Looking up the rest from reference TRBV5-1 and TRBJ1-3 gives the full variable domain: KAGVTQTPRYLIKTRGQQVTLSCSPISGHRSVSWYQQTPGQGLQFLFEYFSETQRNKGNFPGRFSGRQFSNSRSEMNVSTLELGDSALYLCASSLFWGLSGNTIYFGEGSWLTVV.

This clonotype was observed a single time. The rearrangement links TRBV4-3 to TRBJ2-3; TRBD2 matches at 14 bases. This CDR3 has 18 amino acids. Trimming took 0 bases from V and 5 from J; bases not matched to a gene: 7. Per the germline V gene, CDR1 is LGHNA and CDR2 is YSLEER. In DNA, the CDR3 is TGCGCCAGCAGCCAAGAATGGGGGACTAGCGGGAGTGGAGATACGCAGTATTTT. Translation: CASSQEWGTSGSGDTQYF.

The sample holds one count of this clonotype. The CDR3 coding sequence is TGTGCCAGCAGCTCGTGGGGCGGGAGCACTGAAGCTTTCTTT. Amino acid sequence: CASSSWGGSTEAFF. V is TRBV6-5 and J is TRBJ1-1, with a tentative D call TRBD1 (5 bases). The CDR3 runs 14 residues. Trimming took off 6 bases at V and 4 bases at J, with 15 bases between the two ends. The germline CDR1 and CDR2 sequences are MNHEY and SVGAGI.

The gene calls are TRBV6-8 and TRBJ2-5; D is perhaps TRBD1 (6 bases). Trimming took 6 bases from V and 2 from J, leaving 16 bases between them. CDR3 length: 15 residues. Germline V gene data show CDR1 as MNHGY and CDR2 as SAAAGT. The CDR3 reads CASSRMAGEQETQYF. DNA for the CDR3: TGTGCCAGCAGCCGAATGGCAGGGGAACAAGAGACCCAGTACTTC.

The V call is TRBV6-1, the J call TRBJ2-2; 10 bases fit TRBD2. The CDR3 is 16 residues long. V lost 6 bases to trimming and J lost 4 bases; unmatched junction nucleotides: 8. The germline CDR1 and CDR2 sequences are MNHNS and SASEGT. CDR3 nucleotides: TGTGCCAGCAGCAAAGCTAGCGGGAGTGCCACCGGGGAGCTGTTTTTT. As protein: CASSKASGSATGELFF.

The J gene is TRBJ2-5, the V gene TRBV11-1, with TRBD2 matching 8 bases. The end of the DNA is better explained by TRBJ2-1, so the J call may be wrong. This CDR3 region has 21 residues. The germline V gene encodes CDR1 SGHAT and CDR2 FQDESV (reference sequence). This CDR3 reads CASSFGRAGLVAPFSYNEQFF. CDR3 coding DNA: TGTGCCAGCAGCTTTGGAAGGGCGGGACTAGTGGCCCCTTTCTCCTACAATGAGCAGTTCTTC.

This clonotype was found a few times. The rearrangement joins TRBV7-2 to TRBJ1-2; TRBD1 aligns across 9 bases. This CDR3 has 16 amino acids. With V trimmed by 5 bases and J by 2 bases, 9 bases remained unmatched. Germline CDR1 is SGHTA and CDR2 is FQGNSA. The chain's CDR3 is CASSNLRDRANYGYTF. CDR3 nucleotides: TGTGCCAGCAGCAACCTCCGGGACAGGGCCAACTATGGCTACACCTTC.

This sequence joins TRBV4-1 and TRBJ2-7; no clear D gene. The germline CDR1 and CDR2 sequences are MGHRA and YSYEKL. V was cut by 3 bases and J by 3 bases, with 15 bases left in between. The CDR3 has 15 residues. CDR3 coding DNA: TGCGCCAGCAGCCAGCTACTGGTTGCCTTCTACGAGCAGTACTTC. Amino acid sequence: CASSQLLVAFYEQYF.